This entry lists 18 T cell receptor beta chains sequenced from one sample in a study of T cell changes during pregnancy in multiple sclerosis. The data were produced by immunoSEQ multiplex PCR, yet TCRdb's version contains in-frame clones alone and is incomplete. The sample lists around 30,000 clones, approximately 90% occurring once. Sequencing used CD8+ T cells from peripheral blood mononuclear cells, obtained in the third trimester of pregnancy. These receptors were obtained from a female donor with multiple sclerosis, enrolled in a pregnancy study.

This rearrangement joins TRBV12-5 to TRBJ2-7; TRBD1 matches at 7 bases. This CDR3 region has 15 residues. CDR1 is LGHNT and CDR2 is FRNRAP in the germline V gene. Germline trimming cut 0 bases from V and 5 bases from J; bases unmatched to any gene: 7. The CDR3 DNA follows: TGTGCTAGTGGTTTGGTAACCACAGGGGTACACGAGCAGTACTTC. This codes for CASGLVTTGVHEQYF.

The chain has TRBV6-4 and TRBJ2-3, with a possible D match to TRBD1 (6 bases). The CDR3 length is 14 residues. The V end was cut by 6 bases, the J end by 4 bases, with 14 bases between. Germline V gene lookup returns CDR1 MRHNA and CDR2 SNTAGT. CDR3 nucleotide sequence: TGTGCCAGCAGCCCCACAGGGACCGCAGATACGCAGTATTTT. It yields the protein CASSPTGTADTQYF.

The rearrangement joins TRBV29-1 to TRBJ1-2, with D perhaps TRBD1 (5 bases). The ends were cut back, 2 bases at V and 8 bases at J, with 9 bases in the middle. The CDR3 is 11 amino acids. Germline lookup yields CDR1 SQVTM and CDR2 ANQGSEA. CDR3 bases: TGCAGCGTTGAACAGGGCCGGGGCTACACCTTC. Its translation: CSVEQGRGYTF.

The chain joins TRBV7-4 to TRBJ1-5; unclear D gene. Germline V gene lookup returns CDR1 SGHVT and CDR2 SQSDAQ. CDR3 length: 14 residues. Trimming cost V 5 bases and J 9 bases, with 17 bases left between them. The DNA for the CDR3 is TGTGCCAGCAGCCCGGGGTACAGTGTTTGGCCCCAGCATTTT. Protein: CASSPGYSVWPQHF.

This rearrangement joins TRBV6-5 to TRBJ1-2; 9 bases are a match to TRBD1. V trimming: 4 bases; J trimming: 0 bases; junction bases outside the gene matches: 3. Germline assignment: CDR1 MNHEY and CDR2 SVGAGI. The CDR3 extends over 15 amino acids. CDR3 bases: TGTGCCAGCAGTTCCGGGACAGGGCCTAACTATGGCTACACCTTC. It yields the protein CASSSGTGPNYGYTF.

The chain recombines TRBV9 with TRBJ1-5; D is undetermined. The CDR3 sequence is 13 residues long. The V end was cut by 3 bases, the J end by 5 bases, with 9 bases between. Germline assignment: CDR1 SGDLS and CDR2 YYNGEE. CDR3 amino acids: CASSGSTDQPQHF. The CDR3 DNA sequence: TGTGCCAGCAGCGGAAGCACGGATCAGCCCCAGCATTTT.

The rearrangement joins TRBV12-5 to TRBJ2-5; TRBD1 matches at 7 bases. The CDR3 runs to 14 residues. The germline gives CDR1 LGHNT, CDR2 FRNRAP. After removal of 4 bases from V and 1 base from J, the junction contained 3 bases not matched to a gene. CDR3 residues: CASGSDRFQETQYF. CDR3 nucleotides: TGTGCTAGTGGTTCGGACAGGTTCCAAGAGACCCAGTACTTC.

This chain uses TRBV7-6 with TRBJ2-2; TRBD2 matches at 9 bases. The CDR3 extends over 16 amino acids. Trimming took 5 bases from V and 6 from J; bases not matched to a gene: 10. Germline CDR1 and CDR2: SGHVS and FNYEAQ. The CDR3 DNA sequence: TGTGCCAGCAGCCCGAGGGGCGGGGGGGCCGCCGGGGAGCTGTTTTTT. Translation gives CASSPRGGGAAGELFF.

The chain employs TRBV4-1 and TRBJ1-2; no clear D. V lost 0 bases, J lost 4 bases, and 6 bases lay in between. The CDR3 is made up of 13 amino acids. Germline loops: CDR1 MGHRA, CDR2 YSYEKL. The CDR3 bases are TGCGCCAGCAGCCAAGATCTCGGCTATGGCTACACCTTC. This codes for CASSQDLGYGYTF.

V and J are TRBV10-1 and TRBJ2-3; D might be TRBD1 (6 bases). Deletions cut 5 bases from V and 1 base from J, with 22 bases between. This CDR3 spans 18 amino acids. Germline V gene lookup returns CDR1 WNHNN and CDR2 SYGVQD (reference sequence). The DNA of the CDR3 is TGCGCCAGCAGTTCGGGGACACAACACTCCCCCTGCACAGATACGCAGTATTTT. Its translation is CASSSGTQHSPCTDTQYF.

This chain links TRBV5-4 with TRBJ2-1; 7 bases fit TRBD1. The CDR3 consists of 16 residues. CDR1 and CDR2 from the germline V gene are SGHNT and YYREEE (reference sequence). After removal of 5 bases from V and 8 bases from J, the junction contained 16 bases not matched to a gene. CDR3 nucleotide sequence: TGTGCCAGCAGTTATGCCTCAGGGGGAGCGATCGATGAGCAGTTCTTC. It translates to CASSYASGGAIDEQFF. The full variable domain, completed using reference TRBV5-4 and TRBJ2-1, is ETGVTQSPTHLIKTRGQQVTLRCSSQSGHNTVSWYQQALGQGPQFIFQYYREEENGRGNFPPRFSGLQFPNYSSELNVNALELDDSALYLCASSYASGGAIDEQFFGPGTRLTVL.

The CDR3 DNA reads TGTGCCAGCAGTCGGACTAGCGGGGGGGCCCACGAGCAGTACTTC. It yields the protein CASSRTSGGAHEQYF. The chain joins TRBV6-1 to TRBJ2-7, with 15 positions matching TRBD2. This CDR3 has 15 residues. With 5 bases clipped from V and 5 bases from J, the junction kept 4 bases outside the gene matches. Germline CDR1 is MNHNS and CDR2 is SASEGT.

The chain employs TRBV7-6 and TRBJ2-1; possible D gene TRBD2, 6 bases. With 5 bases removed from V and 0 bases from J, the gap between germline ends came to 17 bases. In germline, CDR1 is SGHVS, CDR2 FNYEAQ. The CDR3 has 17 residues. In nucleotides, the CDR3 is TGTGCCAGCAGCCGACCCCAGCGGGCCGACTCCTACAATGAGCAGTTCTTC. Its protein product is CASSRPQRADSYNEQFF.

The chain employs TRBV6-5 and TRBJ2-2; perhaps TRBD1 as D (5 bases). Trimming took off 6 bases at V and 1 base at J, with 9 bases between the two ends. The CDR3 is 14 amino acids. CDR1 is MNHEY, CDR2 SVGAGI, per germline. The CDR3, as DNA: TGTGCCAGCAGCCCCGACAGGAACACCGGGGAGCTGTTTTTT. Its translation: CASSPDRNTGELFF.

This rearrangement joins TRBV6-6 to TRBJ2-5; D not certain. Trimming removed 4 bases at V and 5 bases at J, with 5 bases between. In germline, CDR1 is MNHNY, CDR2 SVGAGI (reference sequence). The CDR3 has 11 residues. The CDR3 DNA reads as TGTGCCAGCAGTTCGGAGGAGACCCAGTACTTC. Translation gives CASSSEETQYF.

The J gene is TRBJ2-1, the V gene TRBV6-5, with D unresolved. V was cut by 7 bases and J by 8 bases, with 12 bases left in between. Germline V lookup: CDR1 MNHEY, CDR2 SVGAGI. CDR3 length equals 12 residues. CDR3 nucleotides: TGTGCCAGCACCCTACCCCCATATGAGCAGTTCTTC. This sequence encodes CASTLPPYEQFF.

CDR3: CASSLTGFGEQYF. CDR3 DNA: TGTGCCAGCAGCTTAACAGGATTTGGGGAGCAGTACTTC. The chain joins TRBV7-9 to TRBJ2-7, with a possible D match to TRBD1 (5 bases). Germline V gene data show CDR1 as SEHNR and CDR2 as FQNEAQ (reference sequence). The CDR3 length is 13 residues. V was pared by 2 bases and J by 7 bases, with 12 bases between.

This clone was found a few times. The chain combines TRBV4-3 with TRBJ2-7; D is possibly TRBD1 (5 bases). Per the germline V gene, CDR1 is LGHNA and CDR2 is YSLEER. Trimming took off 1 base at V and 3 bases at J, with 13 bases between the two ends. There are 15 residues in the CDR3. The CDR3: CASSQVPQASYEQYF. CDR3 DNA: TGCGCCAGCAGCCAAGTTCCACAGGCCAGCTACGAGCAGTACTTC.